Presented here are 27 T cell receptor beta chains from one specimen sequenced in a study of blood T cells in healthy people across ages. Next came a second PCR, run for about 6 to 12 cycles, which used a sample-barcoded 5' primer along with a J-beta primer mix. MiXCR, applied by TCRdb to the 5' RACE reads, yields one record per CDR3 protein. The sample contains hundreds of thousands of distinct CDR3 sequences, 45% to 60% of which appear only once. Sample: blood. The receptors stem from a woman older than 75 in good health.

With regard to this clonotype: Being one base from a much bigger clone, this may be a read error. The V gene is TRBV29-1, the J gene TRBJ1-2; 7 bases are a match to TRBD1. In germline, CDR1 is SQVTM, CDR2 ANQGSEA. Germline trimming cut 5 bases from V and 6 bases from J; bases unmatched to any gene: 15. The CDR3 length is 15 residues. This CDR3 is CSVYGRRGVAHGYTF. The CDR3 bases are TGCAGCGTTTATGGGCGCAGGGGGGTCGCCCATGGCTACACCTTC. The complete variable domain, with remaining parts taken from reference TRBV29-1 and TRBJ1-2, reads SAVISQKPSRDICQRGTSLTIQCQVDSQVTMMFWYRQQPGQSLTLIATANQGSEATYESGFVIDKFPISRPNLTFSTLTVSNMSPEDSSIYLCSVYGRRGVAHGYTFGSGTRLTVV.

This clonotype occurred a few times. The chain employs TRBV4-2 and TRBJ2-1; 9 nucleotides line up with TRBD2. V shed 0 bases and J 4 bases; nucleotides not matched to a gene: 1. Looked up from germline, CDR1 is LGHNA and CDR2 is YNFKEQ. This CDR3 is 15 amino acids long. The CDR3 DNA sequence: TGTGCCAGCAGCCAAGAGACTAGCGGTTACAATGAGCAGTTCTTC. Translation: CASSQETSGYNEQFF.

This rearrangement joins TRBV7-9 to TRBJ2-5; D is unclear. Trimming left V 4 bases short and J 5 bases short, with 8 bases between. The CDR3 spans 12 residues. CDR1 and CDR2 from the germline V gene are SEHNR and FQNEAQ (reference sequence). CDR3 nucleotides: TGTGCCAGCAGCTACGATTGGGAGACCCAGTACTTC. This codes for CASSYDWETQYF.

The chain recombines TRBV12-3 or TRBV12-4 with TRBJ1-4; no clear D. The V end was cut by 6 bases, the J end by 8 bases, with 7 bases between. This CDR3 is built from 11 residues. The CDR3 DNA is TGTGCCAGCAGCCCCCAGGAAAAACTGTTTTTT. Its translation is CASSPQEKLFF.

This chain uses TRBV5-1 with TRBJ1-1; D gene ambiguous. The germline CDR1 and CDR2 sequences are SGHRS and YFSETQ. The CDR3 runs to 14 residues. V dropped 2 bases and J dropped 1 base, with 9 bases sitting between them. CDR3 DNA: TGCGCCAGCAGCTTTTTTGGTGAGAACACTGAAGCTTTCTTT. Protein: CASSFFGENTEAFF.

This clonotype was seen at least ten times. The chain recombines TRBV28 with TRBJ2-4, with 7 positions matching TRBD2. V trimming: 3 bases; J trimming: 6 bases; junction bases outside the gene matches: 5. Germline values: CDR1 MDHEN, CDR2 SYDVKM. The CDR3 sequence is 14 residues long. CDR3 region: CASSLGGFLNIQYF. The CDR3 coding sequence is TGTGCCAGCAGTTTGGGGGGGTTCCTAAACATTCAGTACTTC. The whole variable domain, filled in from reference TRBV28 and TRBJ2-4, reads DVKVTQSSRYLVKRTGEKVFLECVQDMDHENMFWYRQDPGLGLRLIYFSYDVKMKEKGDIPEGYSVSREKKERFSLILESASTNQTSMYLCASSLGGFLNIQYFGAGTRLSVL.

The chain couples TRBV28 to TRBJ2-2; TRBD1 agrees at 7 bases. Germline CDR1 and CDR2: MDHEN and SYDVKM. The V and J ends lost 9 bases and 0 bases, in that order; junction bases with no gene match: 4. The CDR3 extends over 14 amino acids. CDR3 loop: CASYGTANTGELFF. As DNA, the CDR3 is TGTGCCAGTTATGGGACAGCGAACACCGGGGAGCTGTTTTTT.

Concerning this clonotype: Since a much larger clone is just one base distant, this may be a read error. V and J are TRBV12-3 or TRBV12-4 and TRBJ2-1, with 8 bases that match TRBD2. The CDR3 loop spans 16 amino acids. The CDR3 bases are TGTGCCAGCAGTTCCCGGTGGAGCGGGGGTTACAATGAGCGGTTCTTC. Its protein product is CASSSRWSGGYNERFF.

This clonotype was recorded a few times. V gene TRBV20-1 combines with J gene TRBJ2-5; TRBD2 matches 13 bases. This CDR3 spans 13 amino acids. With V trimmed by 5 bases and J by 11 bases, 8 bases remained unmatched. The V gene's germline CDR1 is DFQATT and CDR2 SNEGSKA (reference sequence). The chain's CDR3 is CSAPGTSGNEQYF. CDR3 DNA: TGCAGTGCTCCTGGGACTAGCGGGAATGAGCAGTACTTC.

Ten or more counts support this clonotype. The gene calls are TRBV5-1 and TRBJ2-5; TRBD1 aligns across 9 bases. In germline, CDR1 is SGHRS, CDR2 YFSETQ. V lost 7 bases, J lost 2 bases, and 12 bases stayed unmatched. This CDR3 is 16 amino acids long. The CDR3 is CASQNGRQGVQETQYF. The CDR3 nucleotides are TGCGCCAGCCAGAATGGGAGACAGGGGGTTCAAGAGACCCAGTACTTC.

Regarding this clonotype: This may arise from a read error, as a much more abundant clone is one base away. DNA of the CDR3: TGTGCCAGCAGTGGGACTGGACTAGCGCTTTACCAAGGGACCCAGTACTTC. This gives the protein CASSGTGLALYQGTQYF. This sequence joins TRBV6-1 and TRBJ2-5, with TRBD2 matching over 9 bases. The CDR3 length is 17 residues. Germline V gene data show CDR1 as MNHNS and CDR2 as SASEGT.

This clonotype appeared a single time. The DNA of the CDR3 is TGTGCCAGCATAGCGGGAGGGGCCAAAAACATTCAGTACTTC. Protein sequence: CASIAGGAKNIQYF. The rearrangement joins TRBV28 to TRBJ2-4, with 11 positions matching TRBD2. The CDR3 runs 14 residues. Trimming removed 7 bases from V and 1 base from J; junction bases left unmatched: 0. Germline CDR1 MDHEN, CDR2 SYDVKM.

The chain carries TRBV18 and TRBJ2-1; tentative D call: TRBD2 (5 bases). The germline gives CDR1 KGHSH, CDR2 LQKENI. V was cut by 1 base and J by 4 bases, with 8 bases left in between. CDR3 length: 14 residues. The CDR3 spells CASSPRRGYNEQFF. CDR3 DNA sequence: TGTGCCAGCTCACCACGACGGGGATACAATGAGCAGTTCTTC.

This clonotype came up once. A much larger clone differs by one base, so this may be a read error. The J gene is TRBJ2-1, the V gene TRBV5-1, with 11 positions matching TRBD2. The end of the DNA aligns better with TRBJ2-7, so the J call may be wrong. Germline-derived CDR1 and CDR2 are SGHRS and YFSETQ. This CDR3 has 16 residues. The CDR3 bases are TGCGCCAGCACCCGGGGCGGGACTAGCGGCTACAATGAGCAGTACTTC. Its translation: CASTRGGTSGYNEQYF.

CDR3 amino acids: CASSLALTQLNYGYTF. DNA for the CDR3: TGTGCCAGCAGCTTGGCGTTAACACAACTTAACTATGGCTACACCTTC. This rearrangement joins TRBV5-6 to TRBJ1-2; D not certain. Trimming left V 0 bases short and J 1 base short, with 13 bases between. CDR3 length equals 16 residues. Germline CDR1 and CDR2: SGHDT and YYEEEE.

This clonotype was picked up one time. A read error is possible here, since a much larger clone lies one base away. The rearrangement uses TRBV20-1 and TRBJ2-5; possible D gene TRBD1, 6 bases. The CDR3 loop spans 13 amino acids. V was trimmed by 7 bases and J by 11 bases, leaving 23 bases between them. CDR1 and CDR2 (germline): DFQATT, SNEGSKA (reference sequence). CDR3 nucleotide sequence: TGCAGTGGCCCAGGGGTAGGGCACAATGAGCAGTACTTC. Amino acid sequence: CSGPGVGHNEQYF.

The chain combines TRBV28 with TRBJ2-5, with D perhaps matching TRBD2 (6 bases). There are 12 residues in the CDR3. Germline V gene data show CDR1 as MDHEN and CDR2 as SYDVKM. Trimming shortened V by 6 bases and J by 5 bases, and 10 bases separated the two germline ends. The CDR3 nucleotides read TGTGCCAGCAGCGACAGCGGGGAGACCCAGTACTTC. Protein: CASSDSGETQYF.

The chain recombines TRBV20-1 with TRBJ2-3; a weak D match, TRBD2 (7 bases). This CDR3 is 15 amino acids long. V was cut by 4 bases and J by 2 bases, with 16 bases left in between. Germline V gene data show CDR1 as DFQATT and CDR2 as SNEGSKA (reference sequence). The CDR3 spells CSAKTGGPNTDTQYF. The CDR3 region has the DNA TGCAGTGCTAAGACCGGGGGGCCGAACACAGATACGCAGTATTTT.

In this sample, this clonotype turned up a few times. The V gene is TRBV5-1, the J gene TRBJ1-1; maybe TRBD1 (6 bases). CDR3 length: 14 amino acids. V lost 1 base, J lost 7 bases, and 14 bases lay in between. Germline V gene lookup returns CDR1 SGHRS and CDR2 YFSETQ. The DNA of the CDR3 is TGCGCCAGCAGCTTGAGCAGTAAGGGGGGTGAAGCTTTCTTT. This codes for CASSLSSKGGEAFF.

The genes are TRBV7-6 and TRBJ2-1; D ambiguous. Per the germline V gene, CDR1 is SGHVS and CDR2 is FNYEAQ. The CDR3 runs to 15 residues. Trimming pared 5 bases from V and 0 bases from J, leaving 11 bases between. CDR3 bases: TGTGCCAGCAGCGATAGGCAAAGCTCCTACAATGAGCAGTTCTTC. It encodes CASSDRQSSYNEQFF.

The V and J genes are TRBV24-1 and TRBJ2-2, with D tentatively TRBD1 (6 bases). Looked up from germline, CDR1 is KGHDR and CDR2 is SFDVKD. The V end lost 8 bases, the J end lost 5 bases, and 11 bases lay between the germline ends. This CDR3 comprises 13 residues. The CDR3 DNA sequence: TGTGCCACCAACAGGGTGGGGACCGGGGAGCTGTTTTTT. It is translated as CATNRVGTGELFF.

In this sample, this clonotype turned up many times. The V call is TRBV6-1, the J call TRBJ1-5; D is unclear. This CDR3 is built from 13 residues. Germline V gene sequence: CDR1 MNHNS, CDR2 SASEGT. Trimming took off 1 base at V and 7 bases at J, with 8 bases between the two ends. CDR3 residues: CASSEVSYQPQHF. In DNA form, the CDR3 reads TGTGCCAGCAGTGAAGTAAGTTACCAGCCCCAGCATTTT.

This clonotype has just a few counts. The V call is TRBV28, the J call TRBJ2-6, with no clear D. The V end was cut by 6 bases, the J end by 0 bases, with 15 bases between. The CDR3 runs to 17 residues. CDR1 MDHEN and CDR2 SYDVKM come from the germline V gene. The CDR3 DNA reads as TGTGCCAGCAGAGATTTTTCGGCGGTCTCTGGGGCCAACGTCCTGACTTTC. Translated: CASRDFSAVSGANVLTF.

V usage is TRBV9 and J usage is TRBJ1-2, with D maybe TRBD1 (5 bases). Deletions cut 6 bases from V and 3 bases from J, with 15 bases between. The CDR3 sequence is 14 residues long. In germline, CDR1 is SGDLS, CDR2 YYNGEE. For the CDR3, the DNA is TGTGCCAGCACCCTCAGCGGCAGGGACTATGGCTACACCTTC. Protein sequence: CASTLSGRDYGYTF.

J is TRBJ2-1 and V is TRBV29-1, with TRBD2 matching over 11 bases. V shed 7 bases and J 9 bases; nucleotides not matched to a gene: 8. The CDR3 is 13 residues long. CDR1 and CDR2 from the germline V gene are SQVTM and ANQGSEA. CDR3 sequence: CSATSGSVSEQFF. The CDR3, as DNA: TGCAGCGCCACTAGCGGGAGTGTAAGTGAGCAGTTCTTC.

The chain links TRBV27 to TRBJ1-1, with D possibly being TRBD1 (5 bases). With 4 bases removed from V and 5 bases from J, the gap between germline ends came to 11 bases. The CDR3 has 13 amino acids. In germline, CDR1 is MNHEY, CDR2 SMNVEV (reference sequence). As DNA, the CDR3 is TGTGCCAGCAGTTGTCATCGGGGGACTGAAGCTTTCTTT. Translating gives CASSCHRGTEAFF.

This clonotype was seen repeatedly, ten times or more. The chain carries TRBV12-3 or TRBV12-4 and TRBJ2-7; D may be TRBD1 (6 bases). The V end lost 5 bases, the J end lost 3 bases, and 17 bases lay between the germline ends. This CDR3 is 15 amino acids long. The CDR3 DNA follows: TGTGCCAGCAGTGCTCCTCGGACAGTCTTCTACGAGCAGTACTTC. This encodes CASSAPRTVFYEQYF.